Following are 30 T cell receptor beta chains from one sample sequenced in a study of identical twins. TCRdb re-called the 5' RACE reads through MiXCR, storing one row per CDR3 protein. The sample contains hundreds of thousands of distinct CDR3 sequences, less than 10% of which appear only once. The data were also submitted as part of a second study, on yellow fever vaccine responses in identical twins.

Sequencing was done on a sample of PBMCs. These receptors were obtained from a young woman in good health.

This clonotype was seen only a few times. The rearrangement joins TRBV4-2 to TRBJ1-3, with D uncertain. Germline CDR1 reads LGHNA; CDR2 reads YNFKEQ. Trimming took off 1 base at V and 0 bases at J, with 10 bases between the two ends. CDR3 length equals 16 residues. CDR3 protein: CASSQGDGNSGNTIYF. CDR3 in DNA: TGTGCCAGCAGCCAAGGAGACGGAAACTCTGGAAACACCATATATTTT.

V and J are TRBV11-1 and TRBJ2-7, with 10 nucleotides matching TRBD2. CDR3 length: 16 amino acids. The germline V gene encodes CDR1 SGHAT and CDR2 FQDESV (reference sequence). V shed 4 bases and J 3 bases; nucleotides not matched to a gene: 9. CDR3 nucleotides: TGTGCCAGCAGCTCTCAGCGGGAGGGAAAGTTCTACGAGCAGTACTTC. Translation gives CASSSQREGKFYEQYF.

This clonotype was recorded many times. The chain couples TRBV28 to TRBJ2-5; D possibly matches TRBD1 or TRBD2 (5 bases each). Trimming shortened V by 5 bases and J by 3 bases, and 22 bases separated the two germline ends. The CDR3 length is 17 residues. CDR1 and CDR2 from the germline V gene are MDHEN and SYDVKM. The CDR3 region has the DNA TGTGCCAGCAGTAACCTAAATCCGGGACGGAAGAAAGAGACCCAGTACTTC. This translates into CASSNLNPGRKKETQYF.

A few counts support this clonotype. The CDR3 DNA is TGCGCCAGCAGCCAAGTTACGGGGACAGGGCCCAATGAGCAGTTCTTC. As protein: CASSQVTGTGPNEQFF. This chain joins TRBV4-3 and TRBJ2-1; 9 bases match TRBD1. The V gene end was trimmed by 1 base and the J gene end by 6 bases; junction bases not matched to a gene: 7. Germline values: CDR1 LGHNA, CDR2 YSLEER. The CDR3 extends over 16 amino acids.

The chain joins TRBV20-1 to TRBJ2-6; D is uncertain. The length of the CDR3 is 14 residues. The V gene lost 6 bases and the J gene lost 1 base, with 10 bases spanning the gap. The germline V gene encodes CDR1 DFQATT and CDR2 SNEGSKA (reference sequence). CDR3 loop: CSARTGSGANVLTF. CDR3 nucleotides: TGCAGTGCCAGAACGGGTTCTGGGGCCAACGTCCTGACTTTC.

This clonotype was observed a handful of times. The gene calls are TRBV13 and TRBJ2-3; TRBD1 is a possible D gene (6 bases). CDR1 and CDR2 (germline): PRHDT, FYEKMQ (reference sequence). CDR3 length equals 13 residues. With 8 bases removed from V and 3 bases from J, the gap between germline ends came to 12 bases. The CDR3 bases are TGTGCCAGCTCTAAGGGGGTAACAGATACGCAGTATTTT. Translation gives CASSKGVTDTQYF.

This clonotype was detected a few times. The gene calls are TRBV25-1 and TRBJ2-1; D unresolved. The CDR3 is 13 amino acids. Trimming left V 1 base short and J 10 bases short, with 11 bases between. The V gene's germline CDR1 is MGHDK and CDR2 SYGVNS. The CDR3 bases are TGTGCCAGCAGTGAATCGTTTTCGGTAGAGCAGTTCTTC. As protein: CASSESFSVEQFF. Complete variable domain (other parts from reference TRBV25-1 and TRBJ2-1): EADIYQTPRYLVIGTGKKITLECSQTMGHDKMYWYQQDPGMELHLIHYSYGVNSTEKGDLSSESTVSRIRTEHFPLTLESARPSHTSQYLCASSESFSVEQFFGPGTRLTVL.

This clonotype was recorded many times. The V gene is TRBV20-1, the J gene TRBJ2-1, with 7 bases identical to TRBD2. The J segment lost 0 bases and the V segment lost 0 bases, leaving 14 bases of the junction unmatched. The CDR3 totals 19 residues. Germline CDR1 DFQATT, CDR2 SNEGSKA (reference sequence). CDR3 sequence: CSARDPITSEKDSYNEQFF. CDR3 coding DNA: TGCAGTGCTAGAGATCCCATAACTAGCGAGAAGGACTCCTACAATGAGCAGTTCTTC.

This clonotype has just a few counts. The chain joins TRBV18 to TRBJ2-3; no definite D call. From germline, CDR1 is KGHSH and CDR2 LQKENI. V gave up 1 base and J gave up 5 bases, with 10 bases separating them. CDR3 size: 14 residues. CDR3 DNA sequence: TGTGCCAGCTCACCACGATCCATGGGAGATACGCAGTATTTT. The encoded protein is CASSPRSMGDTQYF.

The table lists this clonotype with a few counts. This chain uses TRBV7-6 with TRBJ2-1; D unresolved. The ends were cut back, 5 bases at V and 1 base at J, with 6 bases in the middle. This CDR3 region has 13 residues. Germline CDR1 is SGHVS and CDR2 is FNYEAQ. The CDR3: CASSPASYNEQFF. DNA for the CDR3: TGTGCCAGCAGCCCGGCATCCTACAATGAGCAGTTCTTC.

This clonotype turned up a few times. This chain connects TRBV20-1 to TRBJ2-1, with D unresolved. This CDR3 has 13 amino acids. Germline CDR1 reads DFQATT; CDR2 reads SNEGSKA (reference sequence). V gave up 3 bases and J gave up 2 bases, with 8 bases separating them. The CDR3 sequence: CSASTDTYNEQFF. The CDR3 DNA is TGCAGTGCTAGTACGGATACCTACAATGAGCAGTTCTTC.

The rearrangement joins TRBV4-2 to TRBJ2-3; 9 bases fit TRBD2. Germline V CDR1 and CDR2: LGHNA, YNFKEQ. J was trimmed by 3 bases and V by 4 bases; bases with no gene match: 14. The CDR3 sequence is 18 residues long. DNA for the CDR3: TGTGCCAGCAGCCGTATGGACCCTGGGACTAGCTTTACAGATACGCAGTATTTT. Translated, it gives CASSRMDPGTSFTDTQYF.

The sample holds many counts of this clonotype. The rearrangement joins TRBV24-1 to TRBJ2-2; D remains unclear. Germline V gene sequence: CDR1 KGHDR, CDR2 SFDVKD. The CDR3 loop spans 14 amino acids. The ends were cut back, 6 bases at V and 1 base at J, with 8 bases in the middle. DNA for the CDR3: TGTGCCACCAGTTTCAGACAGAACACCGGGGAGCTGTTTTTT. Its protein product is CATSFRQNTGELFF.

J is TRBJ2-3 and V is TRBV29-1; TRBD1 matches at 10 bases. The germline CDR1 and CDR2 sequences are SQVTM and ANQGSEA. The CDR3 totals 12 residues. Losses at the gene ends were 7 bases for V and 4 bases for J; bases not matched to a gene: 2. Here the CDR3 DNA reads TGCAGCGCTGGGACAGGGGCAGATACGCAGTATTTT. Amino acid sequence: CSAGTGADTQYF.

CDR3 sequence: CASSYLEGGAEAFF. The CDR3 nucleotides read TGTGCCAGCAGTTACTTGGAGGGTGGCGCTGAAGCTTTCTTT. The chain employs TRBV6-5 and TRBJ1-1, with D unresolved. The CDR3 spans 14 residues. Germline-derived CDR1 and CDR2 are MNHEY and SVGAGI. V was clipped by 1 base and J by 6 bases, with 12 bases between them.

In this sample, this clonotype turned up a few times. The chain uses TRBV5-1 and TRBJ2-7; 9 positions agree with TRBD2. This CDR3 spans 13 amino acids. V gave up 4 bases and J gave up 3 bases; unmatched junction bases: 2. Germline lookup yields CDR1 SGHRS and CDR2 YFSETQ. CDR3 amino acids: CASSERGDYEQYF. The CDR3 coding sequence is TGCGCCAGCAGCGAGCGGGGGGACTACGAGCAGTACTTC.

This clonotype was picked up a small number of times. This rearrangement joins TRBV7-3 to TRBJ2-1; perhaps TRBD2 as D (6 bases). This CDR3 has 14 residues. CDR1 and CDR2 (germline): SGHTA, FQGTGA. Trimming stripped 2 bases from V and 11 bases from J, with 16 bases between. CDR3 in amino acids: CASSLLAPESQQFF. CDR3 nucleotide sequence: TGTGCCAGCAGCTTACTAGCGCCGGAGAGTCAGCAGTTCTTC.

This clonotype was seen at least ten times. The V call is TRBV28, the J call TRBJ1-4; no firm D call. CDR1 and CDR2 (germline): MDHEN, SYDVKM. V lost 6 bases, J lost 4 bases, and 12 bases lay in between. This CDR3 has 14 amino acids. The CDR3 protein is CASSPQTLNEKLFF. CDR3 sequence (DNA): TGTGCCAGCAGCCCCCAGACCCTTAATGAAAAACTGTTTTTT.

CDR3 nucleotides: TGTGCCAGCAGCTTAGGGGTAGCGCCCACCCCCTACAATGAGCAGTTCTTC. This translates into CASSLGVAPTPYNEQFF. This sequence joins TRBV7-8 and TRBJ2-1, with a weak D call TRBD2 (5 bases). The germline V and J ends were trimmed by 1 base and 2 bases, with 15 bases remaining between them. Looked up from germline, CDR1 is SGHVS and CDR2 is FQNEAQ. The CDR3 runs to 17 residues.

The chain uses TRBV2 and TRBJ2-1; perhaps TRBD2 as D (6 bases). This CDR3 contains 17 residues. Germline CDR1 is SNHLY and CDR2 is FYNNEI. V was shortened by 3 bases and J by 0 bases, with 15 bases between the two germline ends. CDR3 sequence: CASSDQLGGTSYNEQFF. In DNA, the CDR3 is TGTGCCAGCAGTGACCAGCTCGGGGGTACCTCCTACAATGAGCAGTTCTTC.

This clonotype was observed a handful of times. This rearrangement joins TRBV5-1 to TRBJ1-1, with 7 bases matching TRBD1. Germline CDR1 and CDR2: SGHRS and YFSETQ. CDR3 length: 14 amino acids. Trimming at V came to 5 bases and at J to 0 bases, leaving 4 bases not matched to a gene. The CDR3 region has the DNA TGCGCCAGCAGAATGACAGGGATGAACACTGAAGCTTTCTTT. Translating gives CASRMTGMNTEAFF.

V gene TRBV13 combines with J gene TRBJ2-6; D is perhaps TRBD1 or TRBD2 (5 bases each). Trimming cost V 0 bases and J 12 bases, with 12 bases left between them. This CDR3 comprises 14 residues. Germline CDR1 PRHDT, CDR2 FYEKMQ (reference sequence). The CDR3 loop reads CASSLGGLGVVLTF. DNA for the CDR3: TGTGCCAGCAGCTTAGGGGGCCTGGGGGTCGTCCTGACTTTC.

This clonotype was seen ten or more times. This chain uses TRBV12-3 or TRBV12-4 with TRBJ2-3, with a possible D match to TRBD2 (5 bases). The CDR3 runs to 15 residues. The V end lost 3 bases, the J end lost 2 bases, and 12 bases lay between the germline ends. The CDR3 spells CASSLDSSPTDTQYF. The CDR3 bases are TGTGCCAGCAGTTTGGACTCTTCCCCCACAGATACGCAGTATTTT.

The chain carries TRBV4-3 and TRBJ2-7; maybe TRBD1 (6 bases). Per the germline V gene, CDR1 is LGHNA and CDR2 is YSLEER. The CDR3 is 20 amino acids. V lost 0 bases and J 1 base, leaving 25 bases between the germline ends. The CDR3 sequence: CASSQDSVGGGQTISYEQYF. The CDR3 nucleotides are TGCGCCAGCAGCCAAGATAGCGTTGGAGGAGGACAGACGATTTCCTACGAGCAGTACTTC.

The chain employs TRBV11-3 and TRBJ2-1; tentatively, D is TRBD2 (5 bases). Germline V gene sequence: CDR1 SGHNT, CDR2 YENEEA. The CDR3 extends over 15 amino acids. V was trimmed by 1 base and J by 5 bases, leaving 12 bases between them. In nucleotides, the CDR3 is TGTGCCAGCAGCTTAGGATTACTAGAAGACAATGAGCAGTTCTTC. It yields the protein CASSLGLLEDNEQFF.

V and J are TRBV29-1 and TRBJ2-2; D perhaps matches TRBD2 (6 bases). Germline V CDR1 and CDR2: SQVTM, ANQGSEA. The V gene lost 7 bases and the J gene lost 6 bases, with 18 bases spanning the gap. The CDR3 extends over 14 amino acids. The CDR3 DNA reads as TGCAGCGCCTGGATCGGGGGAGCAGCCGGGGAGCTGTTTTTT. Its translation is CSAWIGGAAGELFF.

This clonotype was seen at least ten times. This CDR3 reads CASSTHLGDYYGYTF. DNA for the CDR3: TGCGCCAGCAGCACCCACCTCGGGGACTACTATGGCTACACCTTC. The chain employs TRBV5-1 and TRBJ1-2; D is possibly TRBD1 (5 bases). Trimming took off 4 bases at V and 3 bases at J, with 16 bases between the two ends. Germline assignment: CDR1 SGHRS and CDR2 YFSETQ. The CDR3 runs to 15 residues.

The rearrangement joins TRBV10-3 to TRBJ1-6; no reliable D call. The CDR3 totals 13 residues. CDR1 is ENHRY, CDR2 SYGVKD, per germline. V lost 7 bases and J lost 9, with 13 bases in between. CDR3 sequence: CAIKRLGGSPLHF. The CDR3, as DNA: TGTGCCATCAAGAGGTTAGGAGGTTCACCCCTCCACTTT.

This clonotype was detected ten times or more. The chain recombines TRBV20-1 with TRBJ2-1, with 9 bases matching TRBD2. The J segment lost 6 bases and the V segment lost 3 bases, leaving 9 bases of the junction unmatched. This CDR3 is 15 amino acids long. CDR1 DFQATT and CDR2 SNEGSKA come from the germline V gene (reference sequence). The CDR3 reads CSASGGLAGLNEQFF. CDR3 nucleotide sequence: TGCAGTGCTAGCGGGGGGCTAGCGGGGCTCAATGAGCAGTTCTTC.

This clonotype was seen many times. V gene TRBV5-1 combines with J gene TRBJ2-7, with 9 bases that match TRBD1. Germline loops: CDR1 SGHRS, CDR2 YFSETQ. This CDR3 has 14 residues. Unmatched junction bases numbered 4, after V lost 0 bases and J lost 6 bases. Here the CDR3 reads CASSLGDREGEQYF. The CDR3 nucleotides read TGCGCCAGCAGCTTGGGGGACAGGGAAGGCGAGCAGTACTTC.